These T cell receptor beta chains were read from a single sample in a study of OX40 agonist ivuxolimab in advanced cancers. The repertoire was sequenced with immunoSEQ multiplex PCR; TCRdb's copy has only in-frame clones and lacks some. The table lists some 77,000 clones, approximately 83% of them singletons. Sequences were derived from CD4+ or CD8+ T cells sorted from blood, sampled in a trial of the OX40 agonist ivuxolimab. The source of these receptors is an adult with an advanced solid tumor such as melanoma, head and neck, liver or kidney cancer. Both conserved end residues are part of each CDR3. A D gene is named only where the DNA matches it firmly. Some rows mark clone size as missing; the rest say once, few, many or name a class of expanded clone.

>-|TRBJ2-3|TRBD2|TRBV27
CASTIAGGTDTQYF
TGTGCCAGCACCATAGCGGGAGGCACAGATACGCAGTATTTT
>-|TRBJ2-3|-|TRBV5-6
CASSLFGNPSTDTQYF
TGTGCCAGCAGCTTGTTTGGCAACCCTAGCACAGATACGCAGTATTTT
>-|TRBJ1-1|-|TRBV7-8
CASSLERQSTEAFF
TGTGCCAGCAGCTTGGAGCGGCAGTCCACTGAAGCTTTCTTT
>-|TRBJ1-5|-|TRBV2
CASSDRTNSNQPQHF
TGTGCCAGCAGTGACAGAACTAATAGCAATCAGCCCCAGCATTTT
>-|TRBJ2-2|TRBD1|TRBV5-8
CASSGTGLITGELFF
TGTGCCAGCAGCGGGACAGGGCTGATTACCGGGGAGCTGTTTTTT
>-|TRBJ2-5|-|TRBV5-1
CASSFGRGGETQYF
TGCGCCAGCAGCTTTGGCAGGGGGGGAGAGACCCAGTACTTC
>-|TRBJ2-7|-|TRBV19
CASSRTVDYYEQYF
TGTGCCAGTAGTAGGACAGTTGACTACTACGAGCAGTACTTC
>once|TRBJ2-1|TRBD2|TRBV7-2
CASSLDSRGGGEQFF
TGTGCCAGCAGCTTAGATTCCCGGGGGGGAGGTGAGCAGTTCTTC
>-|TRBJ1-4|-|TRBV13
CASSLGQLNEKLFF
TGTGCCAGCAGCTTAGGGCAGCTTAATGAAAAACTGTTTTTT
>-|TRBJ1-1|-|TRBV7-2
CASSPGQNTEAFF
TGTGCCAGCAGCCCCGGACAGAACACTGAAGCTTTCTTT
>-|TRBJ2-5|-|TRBV21-1
CASSSSGQGEEQYF
TGTGCCAGCAGCTCGTCGGGACAGGGTGAAGAGCAGTACTTC
>-|TRBJ2-1|-|TRBV7-2
CASSSLGYSYNEQFF
TGTGCCAGCAGCTCCCTCGGGTACTCCTACAATGAGCAGTTCTTC
>-|TRBJ2-7|TRBD1|TRBV7-2
CASSSGQGSSYEQYF
TGTGCCAGCAGCTCCGGACAGGGGAGCTCCTACGAGCAGTACTTC
>few|TRBJ2-7|TRBD2|TRBV10-3
CAISSGTTYEQYF
TGTGCCATCAGTTCCGGGACTACTTACGAGCAGTACTTC
>-|TRBJ2-7|TRBD2|TRBV2
CASRGTSGRRRYEQYF
TGTGCCAGCAGGGGGACTAGCGGGAGGCGGCGGTACGAGCAGTACTTC
>once|TRBJ1-1|-|TRBV5-6
CASSQGKEAFF
TGTGCCAGCAGCCAGGGCAAAGAAGCTTTCTTT
>-|TRBJ2-1|-|TRBV21-1
CASSKAGGPSYNEQFF
TGTGCCAGCAGCAAGGCGGGAGGGCCATCCTACAATGAGCAGTTCTTC
>once|TRBJ2-1|-|TRBV5-1
CASSFDYEQFF
TGCGCCAGCAGCTTTGACTATGAGCAGTTCTTC
>-|TRBJ2-7|-|TRBV11-1
CASRASSYEQYF
TGTGCCAGCCGCGCAAGCTCCTACGAGCAGTACTTC
>-|TRBJ2-3|-|TRBV6-6
CASSYSGDTQYF
TGTGCCAGCAGTTACTCAGGGGATACGCAGTATTTT
>-|TRBJ2-1|TRBD2|TRBV15
CATSRDRLAEDNEQFF
TGTGCCACCAGCAGAGATCGCCTAGCGGAGGACAATGAGCAGTTCTTC
>-|TRBJ1-2|-|TRBV6-6
CASRGGSYGYTF
TGTGCCAGCAGGGGAGGGTCCTATGGCTACACCTTC
>few|TRBJ2-5|-|TRBV6-1
CASTPLARGETQYF
TGTGCCAGCACCCCCCTAGCGCGAGGGGAGACCCAGTACTTC
>once|TRBJ2-3|-|TRBV4-3
CASSFIGDTQYF
TGCGCCAGCAGCTTTATAGGAGATACGCAGTATTTT
>-|TRBJ2-7|-|TRBV4-3
CASSQDRYGYYEQYF
TGCGCCAGCAGCCAAGATAGGTACGGGTACTACGAGCAGTACTTC
>once|TRBJ1-6|-|TRBV5-1
CASSLYRANSPLHF
TGCGCCAGCAGCTTGTATAGGGCTAATTCACCCCTCCACTTT
>-|TRBJ2-5|-|TRBV10-1
CASSEEETQYF
TGCGCCAGCAGTGAGGAAGAGACCCAGTACTTC
>-|TRBJ1-2|TRBD1|TRBV5-4
CASSPDRGQGYTF
TGTGCCAGCAGCCCGGACAGGGGGCAAGGCTACACCTTC
>-|TRBJ1-3|-|TRBV7-9
CASSLDRGASGNTIYF
TGTGCCAGCAGCTTAGATCGGGGGGCAAGTGGAAACACCATATATTTT
>-|TRBJ2-5|-|TRBV7-2
CASSLAETQYF
TGTGCCAGCAGCTTAGCCGAGACCCAGTACTTC
>-|TRBJ2-7|TRBD2|TRBV4-2
CASSPSGLASYEQYF
TGTGCCAGCAGCCCCTCGGGACTAGCGTCGTACGAGCAGTACTTC
>-|TRBJ2-6|-|TRBV30
CAWSVMGTGANVLTF
TGTGCCTGGAGTGTGATGGGGACTGGGGCCAACGTCCTGACTTTC
>-|TRBJ2-1|-|TRBV29-1
CSVGNALPSYNEQFF
TGCAGCGTCGGTAACGCACTACCCTCCTACAATGAGCAGTTCTTC
>-|TRBJ2-1|TRBD2|TRBV27
CASSLGLGTDEQFF
TGTGCCAGCAGTTTAGGACTAGGGACCGATGAGCAGTTCTTC
>many|TRBJ2-7|TRBD1|TRBV13
CASSAGTGDSYEQYF
TGTGCCAGCAGCGCTGGGACAGGGGACTCCTACGAGCAGTACTTC
>-|TRBJ1-1|-|TRBV6-1
CASSGTINTEAFF
TGTGCCAGCAGTGGGACAATAAACACTGAAGCTTTCTTT
>-|TRBJ1-3|-|TRBV5-1
CASSLTTNAFSGNTIYF
TGCGCCAGCAGCTTGACGACAAACGCTTTCTCTGGAAACACCATATATTTT
>few|TRBJ1-2|TRBD1|TRBV29-1
CSVLDRYYGYTF
TGCAGCGTCCTGGACAGGTATTATGGCTACACCTTC